The 8 T cell receptor beta chains reported below all come from one sample, sequenced in a study of OX40 agonist ivuxolimab in advanced cancers. Profiling relied on immunoSEQ multiplex PCR, and the TCRdb table lists in-frame clones only, not all of them. The data show more than 70,000 clones, roughly 86% seen once. The source was CD4+ or CD8+ T cells sorted from blood, collected in a trial of the OX40 agonist ivuxolimab. These receptors all stem from an adult with an advanced solid tumor such as melanoma, head and neck, liver or kidney cancer.

The chain combines TRBV10-3 with TRBJ2-6, with D maybe TRBD1 (5 bases). CDR1 ENHRY and CDR2 SYGVKD come from the germline V gene. V shed 4 bases and J shed 0 bases, with 25 bases lying between them. The CDR3 is 21 amino acids. CDR3 loop: CAISAGEGVGHESSGANVLTF. Here the CDR3 DNA reads TGTGCCATCAGTGCAGGAGAAGGGGTCGGACACGAGAGCTCTGGGGCCAACGTCCTGACTTTC.

The chain recombines TRBV5-6 with TRBJ2-3; perhaps TRBD2 as D (5 bases). Germline V gene lookup returns CDR1 SGHDT and CDR2 YYEEEE. V lost 0 bases and J 7 bases, leaving 12 bases between the germline ends. The CDR3 covers 14 residues. The CDR3 loop is CASSLVDGGNTQYF. As DNA, the CDR3 is TGTGCCAGCAGCTTGGTTGACGGAGGCAATACGCAGTATTTT.

The rearrangement joins TRBV11-2 to TRBJ1-1, with a tentative D call TRBD1 (5 bases). The CDR3 sequence is 14 residues long. CDR1 is SGHAT, CDR2 FQNNGV, per germline. V dropped 5 bases and J dropped 1 base, with 11 bases sitting between them. CDR3 region: CASSLSGGNTEAFF. CDR3 bases: TGTGCCAGCAGCCTATCCGGGGGGAACACTGAAGCTTTCTTT.

The CDR3 loop is CASSEETGHNYGYTF. The CDR3 DNA follows: TGTGCCAGCAGTGAAGAGACAGGCCATAACTATGGCTACACCTTC. V is TRBV6-1 and J is TRBJ1-2; D might be TRBD1 (6 bases). Germline lookup yields CDR1 MNHNS and CDR2 SASEGT. This CDR3 region has 15 residues. Between the trimmed V and J ends, which lost 1 base and 1 base, there was a span of 10 bases.

This chain joins TRBV4-2 and TRBJ2-7, with 10 bases identical to TRBD2. The CDR3 consists of 16 residues. Germline CDR1 is LGHNA and CDR2 is YNFKEQ. After removal of 1 base from V and 3 bases from J, the junction contained 6 bases not matched to a gene. The CDR3 region has the DNA TGTGCCAGCAGCCAAGCTAATAGCGGGGGGCTCTACGAGCAGTACTTC. Its protein product is CASSQANSGGLYEQYF.

The genes are TRBV7-2 and TRBJ2-7, with 12 bases that match TRBD2. V was clipped by 6 bases and J by 3 bases; unmatched bases: 12. CDR3 length equals 17 residues. Germline CDR1 SGHTA, CDR2 FQGNSA. The CDR3 DNA reads as TGTGCCAGCAGAAGACTAGCGGGAGTGGGGACCAACTACGAGCAGTACTTC. Translated, it gives CASRRLAGVGTNYEQYF.

This chain connects TRBV2 to TRBJ2-1; 13 bases fit TRBD2. This CDR3 spans 15 amino acids. The V gene's germline CDR1 is SNHLY and CDR2 FYNNEI. Germline trimming cut 6 bases from V and 9 bases from J; bases unmatched to any gene: 8. CDR3 nucleotides: TGTGCCAGCAGGAGTACTAGCGGGGGGGATAGTGAGCAGTTCTTC. It translates to CASRSTSGGDSEQFF.

V and J are TRBV5-5 and TRBJ2-5; D remains ambiguous. Trimming removed 7 bases from V and 2 bases from J, with 15 bases in between. CDR1 is SGHKS, CDR2 YYEKEE, per germline (reference sequence). This CDR3 spans 14 amino acids. The CDR3 loop reads CASSYDTAQETQYF. The CDR3 region has the DNA TGTGCCAGCTCTTATGATACAGCTCAAGAGACCCAGTACTTC.